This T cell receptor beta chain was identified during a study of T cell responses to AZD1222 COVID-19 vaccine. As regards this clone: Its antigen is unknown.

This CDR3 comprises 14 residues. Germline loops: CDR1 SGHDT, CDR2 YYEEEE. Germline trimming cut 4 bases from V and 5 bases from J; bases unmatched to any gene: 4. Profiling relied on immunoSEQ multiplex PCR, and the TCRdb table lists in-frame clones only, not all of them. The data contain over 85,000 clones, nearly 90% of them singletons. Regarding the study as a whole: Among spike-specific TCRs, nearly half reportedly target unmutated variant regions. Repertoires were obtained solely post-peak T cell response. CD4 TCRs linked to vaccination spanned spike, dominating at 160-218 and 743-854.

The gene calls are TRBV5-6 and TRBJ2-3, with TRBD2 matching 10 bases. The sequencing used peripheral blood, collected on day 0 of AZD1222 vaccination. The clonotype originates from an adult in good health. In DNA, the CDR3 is TGTGCCAGCAGCCCGGGGACTAGCGTAGATACGCAGTATTTT. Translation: CASSPGTSVDTQYF. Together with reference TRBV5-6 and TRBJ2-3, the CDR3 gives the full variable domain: DAGVTQSPTHLIKTRGQQVTLRCSPKSGHDTVSWYQQALGQGPQFIFQYYEEEERQRGNFPDRFSGHQFPNYSSELNVNALLLGDSALYLCASSPGTSVDTQYFGPGTRLTVL.